These 17 T cell receptor beta chains were sequenced from one sample in a study of T cell responses to AZD1222 COVID-19 vaccine. TCRdb's copy holds only in-frame clones and misses some; the assay was immunoSEQ multiplex PCR. The table includes about 130,000 clones, 85% to 90% detected once. The source material was peripheral blood, sampled on day 0 of AZD1222 vaccination. These receptors originate from an adult in good health.

The rearrangement links TRBV6-5 to TRBJ2-3; no clear D gene. The CDR3 has 13 amino acids. The V end lost 6 bases, the J end lost 6 bases, and 13 bases lay between the germline ends. In germline, CDR1 is MNHEY, CDR2 SVGAGI. In DNA form, the CDR3 reads TGTGCCAGCAGCCTTCGACCCGCGGATACGCAGTATTTT. This encodes CASSLRPADTQYF.

The rearrangement joins TRBV11-2 to TRBJ2-7; tentatively, D is TRBD1 or TRBD2 (5 bases each). V lost 5 bases and J lost 0, with 11 bases in between. CDR3 length equals 14 residues. Germline V gives CDR1 SGHAT, CDR2 FQNNGV. CDR3 protein: CASSGTVTSYEQYF. The CDR3 DNA follows: TGTGCCAGCAGCGGGACGGTTACCTCCTACGAGCAGTACTTC.

The rearrangement joins TRBV4-1 to TRBJ1-5; 7 bases match TRBD1. The germline CDR1 and CDR2 sequences are MGHRA and YSYEKL. This CDR3 has 19 amino acids. With 4 bases clipped from V and 2 bases from J, the junction kept 17 bases outside the gene matches. The CDR3: CASSPFKLQGQFGNQPQHF. In nucleotides, the CDR3 is TGCGCCAGCAGCCCCTTTAAATTACAGGGACAGTTTGGCAATCAGCCCCAGCATTTT.

V is TRBV5-1 and J is TRBJ1-6, with TRBD1 identical over 7 bases. CDR3 length equals 17 residues. Trimming at V came to 0 bases and at J to 0 bases, leaving 3 bases not matched to a gene. The V gene's germline CDR1 is SGHRS and CDR2 YFSETQ. The CDR3 loop is CASSLAGGGSYNSPLHF. In nucleotides, the CDR3 is TGCGCCAGCAGCTTGGCAGGGGGAGGCTCCTATAATTCACCCCTCCACTTT.

The CDR3 nucleotides read TGTGCCACCAGTGATGCCCGGAGGATGACAGGTTCCAATGAGCAGTTCTTC. Its protein is CATSDARRMTGSNEQFF. This sequence joins TRBV24-1 and TRBJ2-1, with TRBD1 as a possible D gene (6 bases). The V end was cut by 3 bases, the J end by 6 bases, with 20 bases between. Germline V gene sequence: CDR1 KGHDR, CDR2 SFDVKD. The CDR3 extends over 17 amino acids.

V gene TRBV9 combines with J gene TRBJ1-4; TRBD1 might be the D (6 bases). Germline-derived CDR1 and CDR2 are SGDLS and YYNGEE. The CDR3 extends over 14 amino acids. Trimming shortened V by 3 bases and J by 5 bases, and 11 bases separated the two germline ends. CDR3 sequence: CASSAGQKNEKLFF. The DNA of the CDR3 is TGTGCCAGCAGCGCAGGACAGAAGAATGAAAAACTGTTTTTT. The full variable domain, rest sourced from reference TRBV9 and TRBJ1-4, is DSGVTQTPKHLITATGQRVTLRCSPRSGDLSVYWYQQSLDQGLQFLIQYYNGEERAKGNILERFSAQQFPDLHSELNLSSLELGDSALYFCASSAGQKNEKLFFGSGTQLSVL.

The chain combines TRBV19 with TRBJ1-5; unclear D gene. The CDR3 length is 15 residues. CDR1 and CDR2 (germline): LNHDA, SQIVND (reference sequence). Trimming cost V 5 bases and J 2 bases, with 13 bases left between them. As DNA, the CDR3 is TGTGCCAGTAGTGGCAACCCCGCCGGCAATCAGCCCCAGCATTTT. Its protein product is CASSGNPAGNQPQHF. Drawing the rest from reference TRBV19 and TRBJ1-5, the complete variable domain is DGGITQSPKYLFRKEGQNVTLSCEQNLNHDAMYWYRQDPGQGLRLIYYSQIVNDFQKGDIAEGYSVSREKKESFPLTVTSAQKNPTAFYLCASSGNPAGNQPQHFGDGTRLSIL.

V usage is TRBV12-5 and J usage is TRBJ1-6, with 7 positions matching TRBD1. Trimming at V came to 2 bases and at J to 14 bases, leaving 6 bases not matched to a gene. CDR3 length: 13 amino acids. Germline V gene sequence: CDR1 LGHNT, CDR2 FRNRAP. The CDR3 DNA reads as TGTGCTAGTGGTTTGTGGAGGGGGCCGGCCCTCCACTTT. It translates to CASGLWRGPALHF.

The chain carries TRBV7-2 and TRBJ1-2; 8 bases are shared with TRBD1. V shed 4 bases, J shed 5 bases, and the junction held 9 bases outside the gene matches. Germline V gives CDR1 SGHTA, CDR2 FQGNSA. The CDR3 has 15 residues. The CDR3 protein is CASSSDRGGRYGYTF. The CDR3 DNA sequence: TGTGCCAGCAGCTCTGACAGGGGTGGAAGGTATGGCTACACCTTC. The full variable domain, its missing parts supplied by reference TRBV7-2 and TRBJ1-2, is GAGVSQSPSNKVTEKGKDVELRCDPISGHTALYWYRQSLGQGLEFLIYFQGNSAPDKSGLPSDRFSAERTGGSVSTLTIQRTQQEDSAVYLCASSSDRGGRYGYTFGSGTRLTVV.

This chain links TRBV25-1 with TRBJ1-1; D remains unclear. The CDR3 is 14 residues long. Germline V gene sequence: CDR1 MGHDK, CDR2 SYGVNS. Trimming stripped 7 bases from V and 1 base from J, with 13 bases between. The CDR3 DNA is TGTGCCAGCACCCTAGAGGGTGCGAACACTGAAGCTTTCTTT. Translated: CASTLEGANTEAFF.

The chain recombines TRBV19 with TRBJ1-2; no definite D call. Germline CDR1 and CDR2: LNHDA and SQIVND (reference sequence). This CDR3 has 18 residues. V dropped 6 bases and J dropped 1 base, with 24 bases sitting between them. CDR3 in amino acids: CASRDQGQKDLFNYGYTF. CDR3 DNA: TGTGCCAGTAGAGATCAAGGGCAGAAAGATTTGTTTAACTATGGCTACACCTTC. Using reference TRBV19 and TRBJ1-2 for the parts outside the CDR3, the full variable domain is DGGITQSPKYLFRKEGQNVTLSCEQNLNHDAMYWYRQDPGQGLRLIYYSQIVNDFQKGDIAEGYSVSREKKESFPLTVTSAQKNPTAFYLCASRDQGQKDLFNYGYTFGSGTRLTVV.

The sample holds one count of this clone. CDR3 sequence: CASSLGSRGPEAFF. DNA of the CDR3: TGTGCCAGCAGCTTGGGCAGTAGGGGACCTGAAGCTTTCTTT. The chain links TRBV5-6 to TRBJ1-1; tentatively, D is TRBD1 (5 bases). CDR3 size: 14 residues. V was pared by 0 bases and J by 6 bases, with 12 bases between. Germline CDR1 is SGHDT and CDR2 is YYEEEE.

This chain joins TRBV27 and TRBJ2-7; D might be TRBD1 (6 bases). The CDR3 has 17 residues. The V and J ends lost 4 bases and 3 bases respectively, with 22 bases between them. Germline CDR1 MNHEY, CDR2 SMNVEV (reference sequence). The CDR3 nucleotides read TGTGCCAGCAGTTCCCTAGCCCCCGACAGGTCCAACTACGAGCAGTACTTC. It is translated as CASSSLAPDRSNYEQYF.

There are a few counts of this clone. This chain links TRBV9 with TRBJ2-2, with TRBD2 matching 13 bases. Germline CDR1 is SGDLS and CDR2 is YYNGEE. With 4 bases clipped from V and 1 base from J, the junction kept 7 bases outside the gene matches. The CDR3 consists of 18 residues. The CDR3 is CASSSGLAGVLNTGELFF. DNA for the CDR3: TGTGCCAGCAGCTCCGGACTAGCGGGAGTTTTGAACACCGGGGAGCTGTTTTTT.

This chain links TRBV5-1 with TRBJ1-6; TRBD1 is a possible D gene (5 bases). With 0 bases removed from V and 6 bases from J, the gap between germline ends came to 13 bases. The CDR3 covers 16 residues. Germline CDR1 reads SGHRS; CDR2 reads YFSETQ. CDR3 DNA: TGCGCCAGCAGCTTGGCCGACGGGACCTTTAATTCACCCCTCCACTTT. Protein sequence: CASSLADGTFNSPLHF.

A note on this clone: The junction and the germline gene differ at one end; a read error may be behind it. The chain has TRBV7-2 and TRBJ2-1, with 8 nucleotides matching TRBD2. The CDR3 runs to 13 residues. The germline gives CDR1 SGHTA, CDR2 FQGNSA. In nucleotides, the CDR3 is TGTGCCAGCAGCTCTTACCCTACGGGGGGGCTTGTCTTC. Its protein product is CASSSYPTGGLVF.

The V gene is TRBV7-3, the J gene TRBJ2-7, with D perhaps assigned TRBD1 or TRBD2 (7 bases each). Germline V gives CDR1 SGHTA, CDR2 FQGTGA. This CDR3 has 15 residues. V shed 5 bases and J shed 9 bases, with 23 bases lying between them. The CDR3, as DNA: TGTGCCAGCAGCCCACGGGGAGGGGGCGCGTTTCCGCAGTACTTC. This sequence encodes CASSPRGGGAFPQYF.